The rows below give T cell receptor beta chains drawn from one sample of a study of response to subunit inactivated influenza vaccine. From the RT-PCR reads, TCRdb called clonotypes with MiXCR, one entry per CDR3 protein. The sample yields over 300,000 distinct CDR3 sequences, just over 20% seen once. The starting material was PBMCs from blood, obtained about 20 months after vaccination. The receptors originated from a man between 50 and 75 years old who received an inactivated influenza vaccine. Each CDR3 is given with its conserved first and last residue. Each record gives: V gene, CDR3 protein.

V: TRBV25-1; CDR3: CANPQKDSGNTIYF
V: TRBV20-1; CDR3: CSARDFSDTQYF
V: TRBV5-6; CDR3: CASSLALEGEQYF
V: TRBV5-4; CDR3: CASSLDSVSYGYTF
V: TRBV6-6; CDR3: CASSYSGRAQHF
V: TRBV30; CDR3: CAWSASYEQYF
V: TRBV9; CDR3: CASSPTGSNYNEQFF
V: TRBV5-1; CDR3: CASSAGQTVHNSPLHF
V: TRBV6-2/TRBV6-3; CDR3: CASSYSGQRSYGYTF
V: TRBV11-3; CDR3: CASSLDNRPNTGELFF
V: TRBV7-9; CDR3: CASRLVRGDGYTF
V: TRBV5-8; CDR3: CASSPWRQSLSFDTEAFF
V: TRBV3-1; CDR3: CASRRLTGELFF
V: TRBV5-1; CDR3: CASSLAGVRGELFF
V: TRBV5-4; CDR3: CASSLFVTSGGLYSTDTQYF
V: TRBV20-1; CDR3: CSAGQPNEKLFF
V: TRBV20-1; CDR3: CSAAARVLGNQPQHF
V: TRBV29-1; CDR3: CSAEGQGTYNEQFF
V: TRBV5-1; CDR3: CASSLAGRGPGNTIYF
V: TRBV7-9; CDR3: CAISQPGELFF
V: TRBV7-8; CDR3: CASSYSGGFTYNEQFF
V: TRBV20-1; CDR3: CSAKGTTGVFYEQYF
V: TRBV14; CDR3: CASSQLTSGSYNEQFF
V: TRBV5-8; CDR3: CASSQGGSVAYNEQFF
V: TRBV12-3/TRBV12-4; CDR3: CASTPGILNSPLHF
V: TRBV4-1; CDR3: CASSQGDPGLFNSPLHF
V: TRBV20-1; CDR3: CSARDSQYYEQYF